The clone carrying this TCR beta chain was picked up a small number of times. The antigen remains unidentified. The data were obtained in a study of CD8+ T cells in alopecia areata. The overall study: Those treated were given oral tofacitinib at 5 to 10 mg twice daily. Study-level points and caveats: Scalp clonality and expanded CD8+ clones among the top 100 showed significant decreases with tofacitinib. Links between baseline CD8+ expansion and response need larger treated cohorts.

Treatment: oral pan-JAK inhibitor, 5-10 mg twice daily. PBMC-derived CD4+ and CD8+ T cells were sorted. The CDR3 length is 14 residues. Trimming left V 3 bases short and J 6 bases short, with 12 bases between. Germline CDR1 and CDR2: SNHLY and FYNNEI. Sequencing used cDNA as its template, made by extracting RNA and reverse transcribing it. Using immunoSEQ multiplex PCR, the repertoire was profiled, and TCRdb retains in-frame clones only, with some absent. The sample carries approximately 220,000 clones, 35% to 40% recorded once. This chain connects TRBV2 to TRBJ1-5, with TRBD1 as a possible D gene (5 bases). The input for sequencing was CD4+ T cells sorted from blood, taken at roughly week 30, from a patient treated with tofacitinib. The receptor's source is a human donor with alopecia areata. The CDR3 coding sequence is TGTGCCAGCAGTGACAGGGTGAGAGGTCAGCCCCAGCATTTT. Its translation: CASSDRVRGQPQHF.